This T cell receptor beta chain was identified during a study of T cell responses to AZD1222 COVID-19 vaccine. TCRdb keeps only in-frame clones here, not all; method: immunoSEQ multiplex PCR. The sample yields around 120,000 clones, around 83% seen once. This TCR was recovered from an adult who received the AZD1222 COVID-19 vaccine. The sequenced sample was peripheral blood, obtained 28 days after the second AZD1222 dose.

CDR3 protein: CASSADIGTSGSVDEQFF. CDR3 in DNA: TGTGCCAGCAGCGCAGATATCGGGACTAGCGGGAGTGTGGATGAGCAGTTCTTC. The rearrangement links TRBV9 to TRBJ2-1; 14 bases are shared with TRBD2. The length of the CDR3 is 18 residues. V dropped 3 bases and J dropped 8; count of bases not matched to a gene: 13. Germline lookup yields CDR1 SGDLS and CDR2 YYNGEE.